This T cell receptor (beta chain) was sequenced in a study of blood T cell repertoires in COVID-19. The overall study: Specimens from acute and convalescent COVID-19 originated in the United States, Italy and Spain. PBMCs, B-cell-depleted T cells, or T cells provided the cDNA or gDNA that made up the material.

Source study methods: Amplification of reference gene primers was used by the study to estimate nucleated cell counts. The protocol was immunoSEQ multiplex PCR, while the TCRdb copy is restricted to in-frame clones and leaves out a portion. The DNA was the basis for D and trimming; V, J and clone size are from that table. The sample has approximately 89,000 clones, approximately 80% seen once; the top ten hold around 50%. The V and J ends lost 3 bases and 4 bases, in that order; junction bases with no gene match: 5. CDR3 length equals 14 residues. Germline CDR1 LNHDA, CDR2 SQIVND (reference sequence).

This receptor was identified in a human donor in a cohort sampled during active COVID-19. J is TRBJ2-7 and V is TRBV19; 8 bases map to TRBD2. The sequencing sample was made of peripheral blood. The CDR3 nucleotides read TGTGCCAGTAGTATGAGCGGGAGTTCGTACGAGCAGTACTTC. As protein: CASSMSGSSYEQYF. Looking up the rest from reference TRBV19 and TRBJ2-7 gives the full variable domain: DGGITQSPKYLFRKEGQNVTLSCEQNLNHDAMYWYRQDPGQGLRLIYYSQIVNDFQKGDIAEGYSVSREKKESFPLTVTSAQKNPTAFYLCASSMSGSSYEQYFGPGTRLTVT.